This passage covers 26 T cell receptor beta chains from one sample sequenced in a study of blood T cell repertoires in COVID-19. Sequencing was performed with immunoSEQ multiplex PCR; in TCRdb, only in-frame clones are kept and a portion is missing. Of 210,000 or so clones listed, approximately 84% are singletons. Sequencing was carried out using PBMCs or T cells enriched from blood (not recorded which). The receptors here all came from a man aged 55 to 70 who had recovered from COVID-19.

This clone came up a few times. The chain recombines TRBV7-9 with TRBJ2-2; 8 bases match TRBD1. The V segment lost 5 bases and the J segment 3 bases; nucleotides outside the gene matches: 2. CDR3 length: 14 amino acids. Germline V gene sequence: CDR1 SEHNR, CDR2 FQNEAQ (reference sequence). The CDR3 loop is CASSRTGYTGELFF. DNA of the CDR3: TGTGCCAGCAGCCGGACAGGGTACACCGGGGAGCTGTTTTTT.

The chain is built from TRBV19 and TRBJ2-1, with TRBD1 matching 11 bases. V shed 3 bases and J 7 bases; nucleotides not matched to a gene: 11. There are 17 residues in the CDR3. Germline-derived CDR1 and CDR2 are LNHDA and SQIVND (reference sequence). CDR3 sequence: CASSILYPGQGVNEQFF. CDR3 bases: TGTGCCAGTAGTATCCTGTATCCGGGACAGGGGGTTAATGAGCAGTTCTTC.

The chain combines TRBV18 with TRBJ1-4, with 9 bases lining up with TRBD1. The CDR3 contains 13 residues. CDR1 KGHSH and CDR2 LQKENI come from the germline V gene. V dropped 6 bases and J dropped 8; count of bases not matched to a gene: 4. As DNA, the CDR3 is TGTGCCAGCTCGACAGGGGGAGAAGAAAAACTGTTTTTT. This codes for CASSTGGEEKLFF. Together with reference TRBV18 and TRBJ1-4, the CDR3 gives the full variable domain: NAGVMQNPRHLVRRRGQEARLRCSPMKGHSHVYWYRQLPEEGLKFMVYLQKENIIDESGMPKERFSAEFPKEGPSILRIQQVVRGDSAAYFCASSTGGEEKLFFGSGTQLSVL.

The V call is TRBV4-1, the J call TRBJ2-7; 9 nucleotides align to TRBD1. The CDR3 covers 16 residues. Germline CDR1 and CDR2: MGHRA and YSYEKL. Germline trimming cut 4 bases from V and 6 bases from J; bases unmatched to any gene: 13. Written as DNA, the CDR3 is TGCGCCAGCAGCCCGCGGGAGAGGACAGGGGTTTCCGAGCAGTACTTC. Translation: CASSPRERTGVSEQYF.

The chain carries TRBV30 and TRBJ1-6; 9 nucleotides agree with TRBD1. The germline V gene encodes CDR1 GTSNPN and CDR2 SVGIG (reference sequence). V dropped 1 base and J dropped 9; count of bases not matched to a gene: 1. There are 13 residues in the CDR3. The CDR3 region has the DNA TGTGCCTGGAGTGGGACAGGGGCTTCACCCCTCCACTTT. This sequence encodes CAWSGTGASPLHF.

This clone was counted a few times. The chain uses TRBV7-9 and TRBJ1-5, with TRBD1 identical over 10 bases. Trimming removed 3 bases from V and 6 bases from J; junction bases left unmatched: 2. The CDR3 extends over 14 amino acids. In germline, CDR1 is SEHNR, CDR2 FQNEAQ (reference sequence). CDR3 bases: TGTGCCAGCAGCTTTGGACAGGGGGGTCAGCCCCAGCATTTT. It translates to CASSFGQGGQPQHF.

The chain carries TRBV5-1 and TRBJ2-5, with 9 bases lining up with TRBD1. With 4 bases clipped from V and 2 bases from J, the junction kept 6 bases outside the gene matches. The CDR3 sequence is 15 residues long. The germline V gene has CDR1 SGHRS and CDR2 YFSETQ. The CDR3 spells CASSIGGQGQETQYF. The CDR3 DNA reads as TGCGCCAGCAGCATAGGAGGACAGGGGCAAGAGACCCAGTACTTC.

V usage is TRBV6-2 or TRBV6-3 and J usage is TRBJ1-2; 9 bases line up with TRBD1. Trimming at V came to 5 bases and at J to 0 bases, leaving 4 bases not matched to a gene. The CDR3 spans 15 residues. Per the germline V gene, CDR1 is MNHEY and CDR2 is SVGEGT. The CDR3 loop reads CASSTGQGSNYGYTF. In nucleotides, the CDR3 is TGTGCCAGCAGTACGGGACAGGGTTCTAACTATGGCTACACCTTC.

The V call is TRBV6-1, the J call TRBJ1-4; no clear D gene. The V end was cut by 1 base, the J end by 0 bases, with 6 bases between. This CDR3 is built from 15 residues. Germline values: CDR1 MNHNS, CDR2 SASEGT. The CDR3 sequence is CASSEGTSTNEKLFF. For the CDR3, the DNA is TGTGCCAGCAGTGAAGGGACTTCAACTAATGAAAAACTGTTTTTT.

On this clone: The junction departs from germline at one end; a sequencing error may be responsible. V and J are TRBV15 and TRBJ2-1; D may be TRBD2 (5 bases). The CDR3 sequence is 13 residues long. Per germline, CDR1 LNHNV and CDR2 YYDKDF (reference sequence). The chain's CDR3 is CATSRSDRGWRVF. In DNA, the CDR3 is TGTGCCACCAGCAGATCGGATCGGGGTTGGCGGGTCTTC. The full variable domain, its missing parts supplied by reference TRBV15 and TRBJ2-1, is DAMVIQNPRYQVTQFGKPVTLSCSQTLNHNVMYWYQQKSSQAPKLLFHYYDKDFNNEADTPDNFQSRRPNTSFCFLDIRSPGLGDTAMYLCATSRSDRGWRVFGPGTRLTVL.

The chain has TRBV7-3 and TRBJ2-5, with 10 bases matching TRBD1. The V and J ends lost 3 bases and 5 bases, in that order; junction bases with no gene match: 0. Germline CDR1 SGHTA, CDR2 FQGTGA. This CDR3 contains 13 residues. CDR3 region: CASSLGQGETQYF. CDR3 in DNA: TGTGCCAGCAGCTTGGGACAGGGGGAGACCCAGTACTTC.

The V gene is TRBV6-5, the J gene TRBJ1-4, with D possibly TRBD1 on 6 matching bases. This CDR3 has 15 residues. Trimming left V 6 bases short and J 9 bases short, with 20 bases between. CDR1 MNHEY and CDR2 SVGAGI come from the germline V gene. The CDR3 coding sequence is TGTGCCAGCAGGGCACCTCGGGGGGGCGAGCAAAAACTGTTTTTT. Its protein product is CASRAPRGGEQKLFF.

The chain uses TRBV4-3 and TRBJ2-1; D is perhaps TRBD2 (7 bases). The V and J ends lost 0 bases and 5 bases respectively, with 20 bases between them. This CDR3 contains 18 residues. Germline CDR1 is LGHNA and CDR2 is YSLEER. CDR3 coding DNA: TGCGCCAGCAGCCAAGAGATCCCGGTGCGGGGGCCCGACAATGAGCAGTTCTTC. This sequence encodes CASSQEIPVRGPDNEQFF.

The chain uses TRBV18 and TRBJ1-5; 7 bases match TRBD1. The trim removed 2 bases at V and 1 base at J, leaving 8 bases unmatched. There are 17 residues in the CDR3. Germline values: CDR1 KGHSH, CDR2 LQKENI. CDR3 sequence: CASSPLGQMGSNQPQHF. The CDR3 DNA reads as TGTGCCAGCTCACCATTGGGACAGATGGGGAGCAATCAGCCCCAGCATTTT.

The V call is TRBV19, the J call TRBJ1-3, with D perhaps TRBD1 (5 bases). Trimming removed 6 bases at V and 6 bases at J, with 18 bases between. This CDR3 spans 15 amino acids. The germline gives CDR1 LNHDA, CDR2 SQIVND (reference sequence). Here the CDR3 DNA reads TGTGCCAGTAGAGCCCGAGGACAACCAGAAAACACCATATATTTT. Encoded protein: CASRARGQPENTIYF.

With regard to this clone: The junction and the germline gene differ at one end; a read error may be behind it. The CDR3 bases are TGTGCCAGCACTGAATGGGGCGGGGGGATCCCTACCTATAATTCACCCCTCCACTTT. Protein product: CASTEWGGGIPTYNSPLHF. The V and J genes are TRBV6-1 and TRBJ1-6, with D possibly being TRBD1 (5 bases). The CDR3 loop spans 19 amino acids. Looked up from germline, CDR1 is MNHNS and CDR2 is SASEGT.

The rearrangement links TRBV7-8 to TRBJ2-2; TRBD2 might be the D (6 bases). Deletions cut 5 bases from V and 3 bases from J, with 16 bases between. CDR3 length: 16 residues. CDR1 and CDR2 from the germline V gene are SGHVS and FQNEAQ. CDR3: CASSRGAGLDTGELFF. CDR3 nucleotide sequence: TGTGCCAGCAGCCGAGGTGCGGGGCTGGACACCGGGGAGCTGTTTTTT.

The rearrangement links TRBV19 to TRBJ1-2; D may be TRBD1 (6 bases). The CDR3 runs 13 residues. Germline CDR1 is LNHDA and CDR2 is SQIVND (reference sequence). V was shortened by 10 bases and J by 5 bases, with 17 bases between the two germline ends. The CDR3 region has the DNA TGTGCCACCATCTCGCCAGGGGATTATGGCTACACCTTC. Its protein product is CATISPGDYGYTF. Combining the CDR3 with reference TRBV19 and TRBJ1-2 gives the whole variable domain DGGITQSPKYLFRKEGQNVTLSCEQNLNHDAMYWYRQDPGQGLRLIYYSQIVNDFQKGDIAEGYSVSREKKESFPLTVTSAQKNPTAFYLCATISPGDYGYTFGSGTRLTVV.

The chain carries TRBV30 and TRBJ1-2, with D possibly being TRBD1 (6 bases). V was clipped by 4 bases and J by 2 bases, with 11 bases between them. This CDR3 is 13 amino acids long. Germline V gene lookup returns CDR1 GTSNPN and CDR2 SVGIG (reference sequence). Here the CDR3 DNA reads TGTGCCTGGACCCCAGGACAGAACTATGGCTACACCTTC. Protein product: CAWTPGQNYGYTF.

The chain combines TRBV11-2 with TRBJ1-4, with TRBD1 matching over 7 bases. The CDR3 totals 15 residues. V dropped 5 bases and J dropped 8; count of bases not matched to a gene: 11. The V gene's germline CDR1 is SGHAT and CDR2 FQNNGV. The CDR3, as DNA: TGTGCCAGCAGCCAGACGAAAGGGGGCGCGGAAAAACTGTTTTTT. Its translation: CASSQTKGGAEKLFF.

J is TRBJ2-1 and V is TRBV7-9, with a tentative D call TRBD1 (5 bases). The CDR3 covers 13 residues. Germline assignment: CDR1 SEHNR and CDR2 FQNEAQ (reference sequence). V was cut by 5 bases and J by 4 bases, with 9 bases left in between. CDR3 coding DNA: TGTGCCAGCAGCACTACAGGTTACAATGAGCAGTTCTTC. Its protein is CASSTTGYNEQFF.

This rearrangement joins TRBV3-1 (or the pseudogene TRBV3-2) to TRBJ1-4; possible D gene TRBD1, 6 bases. V lost 1 base, J lost 10 bases, and 16 bases lay in between. The CDR3 is 15 amino acids. The germline V gene encodes CDR1 LGHDT and CDR2 YNNKEL (reference sequence). The CDR3 region has the DNA TGTGCCAGCAGCCAAGGACAGGCTTGGTTTGGAAAACTGTTTTTT. It translates to CASSQGQAWFGKLFF.

In this sample, this clone turned up once. Distinct nucleotide sequences in the sample also encode this CDR3. DNA of the CDR3: TGTGCCATCAGTGAGTCGGCGGGGGAAAACACTGAAGCTTTCTTT. Residues: CAISESAGENTEAFF. The rearrangement uses TRBV10-3 and TRBJ1-1; a weak D match, TRBD1 (5 bases). V lost 0 bases, J lost 2 bases, and 10 bases lay in between. Germline CDR1 ENHRY, CDR2 SYGVKD. CDR3 size: 15 residues.

This clone turned up a few times. The rearrangement joins TRBV30 to TRBJ2-4; 8 bases fit TRBD1. The CDR3 runs to 14 residues. V dropped 6 bases and J dropped 2; count of bases not matched to a gene: 6. In germline, CDR1 is GTSNPN, CDR2 SVGIG (reference sequence). The CDR3 sequence: CACRDRLSKNIQYF. In DNA form, the CDR3 reads TGTGCCTGCCGGGACAGGCTCTCCAAAAACATTCAGTACTTC.

As to this clone: Within the sample, other DNA sequences also encode this same CDR3. The chain recombines TRBV2 with TRBJ1-2; TRBD1 agrees at 8 bases. V shed 4 bases and J 1 base; nucleotides not matched to a gene: 2. CDR3 size: 14 residues. Germline V gene lookup returns CDR1 SNHLY and CDR2 FYNNEI. CDR3 sequence: CASSGTGINYGYTF. The CDR3 DNA sequence: TGTGCCAGCAGTGGGACAGGGATTAACTATGGCTACACCTTC.

This clone was counted only a few times. The CDR3 region has the DNA TGTGCCATCAGTAGAGGAGGCGGGGAGCTGTTTTTT. Encoded protein: CAISRGGGELFF. This rearrangement joins TRBV10-3 to TRBJ2-2; a possible D gene is TRBD2 (5 bases). Germline CDR1 reads ENHRY; CDR2 reads SYGVKD. Trimming removed 5 bases at V and 7 bases at J, with 8 bases between. This CDR3 region has 12 residues.